This paragraph covers one T cell receptor beta chain sequence. What it binds is unknown. The sample belongs to a study of a mutant IDH1 vaccine in newly diagnosed glioma. Study context: The first vaccination came 4-6 weeks after radiotherapy alone, or with temozolomide cycles. Treated individuals were about 60% male and roughly 40% female, averaging 40.4 years of age.

Indicated time point: week 35, safety follow-up. Alongside topical imiquimod, each dose of vaccine comprised 300 ug of mutant IDH1 20-mer peptide. Scheduled for weeks 1, 3, 5, 7, 11, 15, 19 and 23, eight vaccinations were given to patients. Astrocytomas that were new, WHO grade 3 or 4, IDH1-mutant and ATRX-lost were present in the donors. Assay used: immunoSEQ multiplex PCR; TCRdb lists only in-frame clones, some missing. Counted here are under 50,000 clones, 88% occurring once; the ten biggest clones make up around 5.7%. V was clipped by 0 bases and J by 2 bases, with 1 base between them. The CDR3 is 12 amino acids. The V gene's germline CDR1 is SGHNT and CDR2 YYREEE (reference sequence).

The chain couples TRBV5-4 to TRBJ2-3, with unresolved D. The receptor comes from a woman aged 40-49 years with glioma. Sample: PBMCs, taken from a glioma patient whose treatment included an IDH1 peptide vaccine. CDR3 in DNA: TGTGCCAGCAGCTTGGACACAGATACGCAGTATTTT. Its translation: CASSLDTDTQYF.